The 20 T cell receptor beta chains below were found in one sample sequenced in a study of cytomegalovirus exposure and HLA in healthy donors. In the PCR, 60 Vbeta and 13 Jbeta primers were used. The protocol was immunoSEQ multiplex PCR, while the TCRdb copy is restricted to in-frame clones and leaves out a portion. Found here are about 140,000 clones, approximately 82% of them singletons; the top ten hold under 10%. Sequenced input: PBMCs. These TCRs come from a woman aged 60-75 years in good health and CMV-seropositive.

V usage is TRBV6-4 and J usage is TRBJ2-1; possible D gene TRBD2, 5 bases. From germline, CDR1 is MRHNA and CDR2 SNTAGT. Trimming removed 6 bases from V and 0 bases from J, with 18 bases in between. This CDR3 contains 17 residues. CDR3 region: CASSPSGSESSYNEQFF. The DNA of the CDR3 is TGTGCCAGCAGCCCATCAGGTAGCGAAAGCTCCTACAATGAGCAGTTCTTC.

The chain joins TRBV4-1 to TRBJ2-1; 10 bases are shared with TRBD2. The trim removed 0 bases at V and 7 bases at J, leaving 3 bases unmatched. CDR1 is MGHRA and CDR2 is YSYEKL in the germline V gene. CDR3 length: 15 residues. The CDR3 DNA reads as TGCGCCAGCAGCCAAGAGAGGGGACTAGCGAATGAGCAGTTCTTC. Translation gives CASSQERGLANEQFF.

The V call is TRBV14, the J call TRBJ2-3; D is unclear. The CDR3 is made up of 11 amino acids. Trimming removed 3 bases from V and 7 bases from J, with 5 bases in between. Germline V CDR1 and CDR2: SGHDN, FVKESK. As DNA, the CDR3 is TGTGCCAGCAGCCATTCCAATACGCAGTATTTT. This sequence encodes CASSHSNTQYF.

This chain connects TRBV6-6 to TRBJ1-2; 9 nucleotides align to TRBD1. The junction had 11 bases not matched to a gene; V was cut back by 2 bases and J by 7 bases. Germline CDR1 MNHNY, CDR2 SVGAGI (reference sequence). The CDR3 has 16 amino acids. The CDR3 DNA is TGTGCCAGCAGTTACCACAGGGGGCGGAAGACAGTTGGCTACACCTTC. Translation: CASSYHRGRKTVGYTF.

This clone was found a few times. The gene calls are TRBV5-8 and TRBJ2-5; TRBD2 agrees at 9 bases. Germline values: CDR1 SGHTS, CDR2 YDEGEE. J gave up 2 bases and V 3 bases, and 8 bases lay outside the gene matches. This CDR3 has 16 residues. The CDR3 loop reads CASSSGVSGGQETQYF. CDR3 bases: TGTGCCAGCAGCTCGGGGGTTAGCGGGGGACAAGAGACCCAGTACTTC.

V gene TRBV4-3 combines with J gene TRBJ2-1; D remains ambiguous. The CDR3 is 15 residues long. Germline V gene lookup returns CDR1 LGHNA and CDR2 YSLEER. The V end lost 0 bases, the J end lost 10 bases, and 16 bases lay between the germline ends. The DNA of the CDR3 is TGCGCCAGCAGCCAAGATACCGCCCTTACCGGGGAGCAGTTCTTC. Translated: CASSQDTALTGEQFF.

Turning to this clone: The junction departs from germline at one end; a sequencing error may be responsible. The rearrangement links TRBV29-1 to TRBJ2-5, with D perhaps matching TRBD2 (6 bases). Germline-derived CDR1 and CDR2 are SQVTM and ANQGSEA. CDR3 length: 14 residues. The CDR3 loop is CSVEEARGTVTQYF. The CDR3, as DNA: TGCAGCGTCGAAGAGGCCCGCGGGACGGTGACCCAGTACTTC.

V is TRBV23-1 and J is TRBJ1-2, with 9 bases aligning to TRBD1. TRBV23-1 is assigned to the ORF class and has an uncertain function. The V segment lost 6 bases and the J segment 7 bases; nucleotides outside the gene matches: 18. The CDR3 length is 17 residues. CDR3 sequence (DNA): TGCGCCAGCAGCCGCCCAACCCGGTACAGGGGGCTGTTTGGCTACACCTTC. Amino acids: CASSRPTRYRGLFGYTF.

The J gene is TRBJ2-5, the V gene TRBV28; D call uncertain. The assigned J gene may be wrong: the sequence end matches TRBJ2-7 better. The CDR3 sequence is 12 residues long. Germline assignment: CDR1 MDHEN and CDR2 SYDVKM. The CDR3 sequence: CASSSISYEQYF. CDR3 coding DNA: TGTGCCAGCAGTTCCATATCCTACGAGCAGTACTTC.

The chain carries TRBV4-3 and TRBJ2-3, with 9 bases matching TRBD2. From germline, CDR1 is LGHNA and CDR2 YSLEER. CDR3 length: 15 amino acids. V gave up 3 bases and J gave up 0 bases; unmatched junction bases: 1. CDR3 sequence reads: CASSHTSGSTDTQYF. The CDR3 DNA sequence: TGCGCCAGCAGCCACACTAGCGGGAGCACAGATACGCAGTATTTT.

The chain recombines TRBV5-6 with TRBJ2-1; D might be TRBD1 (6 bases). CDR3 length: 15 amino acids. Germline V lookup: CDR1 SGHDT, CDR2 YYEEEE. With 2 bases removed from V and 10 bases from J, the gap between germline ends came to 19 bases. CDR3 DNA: TGTGCCAGCAGCTTCCCCCGGACAGTCGTAGTCGAGCAGTTCTTC. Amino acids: CASSFPRTVVVEQFF.

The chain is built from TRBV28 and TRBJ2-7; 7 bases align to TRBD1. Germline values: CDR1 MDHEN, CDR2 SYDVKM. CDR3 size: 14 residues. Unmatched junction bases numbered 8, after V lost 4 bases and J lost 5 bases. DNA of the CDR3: TGTGCCAGCAGTTCCCCGAAAACAGGGGACGAGCAGTACTTC. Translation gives CASSSPKTGDEQYF.

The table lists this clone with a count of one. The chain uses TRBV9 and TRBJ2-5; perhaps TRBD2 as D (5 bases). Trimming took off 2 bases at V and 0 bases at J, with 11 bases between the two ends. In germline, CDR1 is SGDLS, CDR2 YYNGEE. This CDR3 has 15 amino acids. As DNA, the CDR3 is TGTGCCAGCAGCGTGGGCCCAGCGGACCAAGAGACCCAGTACTTC. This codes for CASSVGPADQETQYF.

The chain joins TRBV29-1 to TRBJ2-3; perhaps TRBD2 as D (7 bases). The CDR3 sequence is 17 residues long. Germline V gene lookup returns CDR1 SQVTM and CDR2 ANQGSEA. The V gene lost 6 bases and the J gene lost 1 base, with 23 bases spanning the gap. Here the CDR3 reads CSVASGLMGGRTDTQYF. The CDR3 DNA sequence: TGCAGCGTCGCTAGCGGTCTCATGGGGGGCCGCACAGATACGCAGTATTTT.

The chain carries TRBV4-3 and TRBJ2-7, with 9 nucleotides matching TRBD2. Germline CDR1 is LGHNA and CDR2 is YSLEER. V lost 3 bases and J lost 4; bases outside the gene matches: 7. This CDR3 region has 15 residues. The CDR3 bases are TGCGCCAGCAGCCAGGCGGCGGGGGGGCGTTACGAGCAGTACTTC. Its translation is CASSQAAGGRYEQYF.

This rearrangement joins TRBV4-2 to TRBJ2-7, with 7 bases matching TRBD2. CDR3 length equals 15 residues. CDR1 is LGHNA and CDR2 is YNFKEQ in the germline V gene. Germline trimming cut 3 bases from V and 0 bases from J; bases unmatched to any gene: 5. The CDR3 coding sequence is TGTGCCAGCAGCCAGTTAGGGACTACCTCCTACGAGCAGTACTTC. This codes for CASSQLGTTSYEQYF.

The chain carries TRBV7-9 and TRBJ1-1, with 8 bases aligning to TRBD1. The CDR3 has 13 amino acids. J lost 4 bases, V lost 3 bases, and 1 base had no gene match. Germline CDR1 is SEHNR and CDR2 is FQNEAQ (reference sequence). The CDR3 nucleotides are TGTGCCAGCAGCTTTACAGGGGGCACTGAAGCTTTCTTT. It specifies CASSFTGGTEAFF.

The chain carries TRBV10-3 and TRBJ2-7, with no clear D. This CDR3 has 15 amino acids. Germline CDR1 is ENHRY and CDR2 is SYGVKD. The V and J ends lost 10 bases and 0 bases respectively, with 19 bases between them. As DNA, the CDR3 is TGTGCCACCACCGCCCCGGAGATGGACTCCTACGAGCAGTACTTC. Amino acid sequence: CATTAPEMDSYEQYF.

The CDR3 DNA sequence: TGTGCCAGCAGCCCTTCAGGACAGTTCTATGGCTACACCTTC. Its protein product is CASSPSGQFYGYTF. The chain couples TRBV11-2 to TRBJ1-2; a possible D gene is TRBD1 (6 bases). V lost 5 bases to trimming and J lost 4 bases, with 14 bases between them. The CDR3 spans 14 residues. From germline, CDR1 is SGHAT and CDR2 FQNNGV.

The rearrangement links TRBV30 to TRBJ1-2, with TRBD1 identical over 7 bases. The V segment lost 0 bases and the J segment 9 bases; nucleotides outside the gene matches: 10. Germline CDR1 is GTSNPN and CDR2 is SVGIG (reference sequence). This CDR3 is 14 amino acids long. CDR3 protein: CAWSVQGTASSYTF. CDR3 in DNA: TGTGCCTGGAGTGTACAGGGGACAGCGTCTAGCTACACCTTC.